This T cell receptor beta chain was found in a study of PD-1 blockade in mismatch repair-deficient tumors. Study-wide results and limits: Tumor-resident clones, often undetectable pretreatment in blood, expanded then contracted after pembrolizumab.

Method: immunoSEQ multiplex PCR; TCRdb's copy keeps in-frame clones and lacks some. The data show about 84,000 clones, roughly 80% seen once. As concerns this clone: Its antigen is undetermined.

This clonotype was sampled from an adult with mismatch repair-deficient cancer. This sample comprised peripheral blood, obtained 12 weeks after starting pembrolizumab.

The CDR3 coding sequence is TGTGCCAGCAGCCAAAAGGGGAGGGATAATGAGCAGTTCTTC. This gives the protein CASSQKGRDNEQFF. The chain joins TRBV14 to TRBJ2-1; TRBD2 aligns across 7 bases. Trimming cost V 2 bases and J 7 bases; bases outside gene matches: 5. This CDR3 is built from 14 residues. Germline V gene sequence: CDR1 SGHDN, CDR2 FVKESK.